The following is a T cell receptor (beta chain) sequence with its context. The data originate from a study of blood T cell repertoires in COVID-19. CDR1 is KGHDR and CDR2 is SFDVKD in the germline V gene. Trimming at V came to 5 bases and at J to 1 base, leaving 0 bases not matched to a gene. There are 13 residues in the CDR3. Profiled with immunoSEQ multiplex PCR; TCRdb holds only in-frame clones, not every one. The sample carries 95,000 to 110,000 clones, 85% to 90% recorded once. The J gene is TRBJ2-7, the V gene TRBV24-1, with 8 bases identical to TRBD2. The clonotype was recovered from a human donor in a cohort sampled during active COVID-19. The sample comprised peripheral blood. The chain's CDR3 is CATSAGGSYEQYF. For the CDR3, the DNA is TGTGCCACCAGTGCGGGGGGGTCCTACGAGCAGTACTTC.